This paragraph reports one T cell receptor (beta chain). The antigen is undetermined. The CDR3 loop spans 13 amino acids. V was shortened by 2 bases and J by 11 bases, with 15 bases between the two germline ends. CDR1 and CDR2 (germline): SQVTM, ANQGSEA. The repertoire was sequenced with immunoSEQ multiplex PCR; TCRdb's copy has only in-frame clones and lacks some. The profile shows more than 70,000 clones, around 92% of them singletons. The sample originates from a study of OX40 agonist ivuxolimab in advanced cancers. Findings and limits, study-wide: Antigen specificity of clonally expanded peripheral T cells was not established. The 0.1-3.0 mg/kg partial responders had among the lowest clonal expansion. The mean number of expanded clones was higher in CD8+ T cells than in CD4+.

The receptor was isolated from an adult with an advanced solid tumor such as melanoma, head and neck, liver or kidney cancer. The chain carries TRBV29-1 and TRBJ1-4, with D maybe TRBD1 (5 bases). Sample: CD4+ or CD8+ T cells sorted from blood, taken in a trial of the OX40 agonist ivuxolimab. CDR3 region: CSVEFQGSVKLFF. The CDR3 bases are TGCAGCGTTGAATTTCAGGGTTCTGTCAAACTGTTTTTT.